The next 8 T cell receptor beta chains were all read from a single sample in a study of T-cell reconstitution after alpha-beta-depleted transplantation in children. TCRbeta library construction was performed incorporating unique molecular identifiers. TCRdb recomputed calls from the PCR reads with MiXCR, one row per CDR3 protein. Found here are fewer than 150,000 distinct CDR3 sequences, roughly 9.7% of them singletons; the top ten hold more than 20%. Sequencing used PBMCs, mostly from graft donor cells, obtained 180 days after TCRalphabeta/CD19-depleted stem cell transplant. These receptors came from a girl under three years old who had a stem cell transplant for combined immunodeficiency, so the T cells may come from the graft donor.

V gene TRBV12-3 or TRBV12-4 combines with J gene TRBJ2-5; 12 bases match TRBD2. Trimming removed 7 bases from V and 5 bases from J; junction bases left unmatched: 8. The CDR3 contains 15 residues. This chain's CDR3 is CASNLAGGDVETQYF. The CDR3 region has the DNA TGTGCCAGCAACCTAGCGGGGGGGGACGTGGAGACCCAGTACTTC.

This clonotype was observed at least ten times. The chain links TRBV12-3 or TRBV12-4 to TRBJ2-3, with a weak D call TRBD2 (6 bases). Deletions cut 3 bases from V and 4 bases from J, with 29 bases between. The CDR3 extends over 20 amino acids. Written as DNA, the CDR3 is TGTGCCAGCAGTTTCAGGACCGCGAACATACTGGGACTCCTTTCAGATACGCAGTATTTT. Translated: CASSFRTANILGLLSDTQYF.

This clonotype appeared a few times. V and J are TRBV24-1 and TRBJ2-5, with unresolved D. Trimming took off 4 bases at V and 6 bases at J, with 20 bases between the two ends. Looked up from germline, CDR1 is KGHDR and CDR2 is SFDVKD. This CDR3 is built from 16 residues. CDR3 nucleotide sequence: TGTGCCACCAGTGAAACCCCCCCTCATCATGCGAAGACCCAGTACTTC. Translation gives CATSETPPHHAKTQYF.

The chain couples TRBV7-2 to TRBJ2-7; D gene unclear. The germline CDR1 and CDR2 sequences are SGHTA and FQGNSA. The CDR3 spans 17 residues. Trimming stripped 4 bases from V and 2 bases from J, with 21 bases between. The CDR3 loop is CASSSHLLRGPTYEQYF. The CDR3 bases are TGTGCCAGCAGCTCACACCTCCTTCGCGGTCCTACCTACGAGCAGTACTTC. The whole variable domain, remainder taken from reference TRBV7-2 and TRBJ2-7, is GAGVSQSPSNKVTEKGKDVELRCDPISGHTALYWYRQSLGQGLEFLIYFQGNSAPDKSGLPSDRFSAERTGGSVSTLTIQRTQQEDSAVYLCASSSHLLRGPTYEQYFGPGTRLTVT.

V and J are TRBV20-1 and TRBJ2-7; the D gene is possibly TRBD2 (6 bases). The germline V gene encodes CDR1 DFQATT and CDR2 SNEGSKA (reference sequence). Trimming took 2 bases from V and 2 from J, leaving 16 bases between them. The CDR3 is 15 residues long. The chain's CDR3 is CSARSSAGLAYEQYF. The CDR3 DNA follows: TGCAGTGCTAGATCGTCGGCGGGGTTAGCCTACGAGCAGTACTTC.

This clonotype was observed at least ten times. V gene TRBV12-3 or TRBV12-4 combines with J gene TRBJ1-2, with D tentatively TRBD1 (6 bases). This CDR3 region has 15 residues. Trimming removed 4 bases at V and 4 bases at J, with 16 bases between. The CDR3 DNA sequence: TGTGCCAGCAGTTCGGCGACAGGATGGACCTATGGCTACACCTTC. Translating gives CASSSATGWTYGYTF.

Only a few counts were recorded for this clonotype. The chain couples TRBV12-3 or TRBV12-4 to TRBJ2-2; unclear D gene. The CDR3 extends over 12 amino acids. The V end lost 1 base, the J end lost 7 bases, and 4 bases lay between the germline ends. CDR3 DNA: TGTGCCAGCAGTTTAGTCGTCGGGGAGCTGTTTTTT. Translated, it gives CASSLVVGELFF.

This clonotype has only a few counts. The rearrangement uses TRBV18 and TRBJ2-3; possibly TRBD2 for D (6 bases). The V end lost 1 base, the J end lost 1 base, and 15 bases lay between the germline ends. Per the germline V gene, CDR1 is KGHSH and CDR2 is LQKENI. This CDR3 is 17 amino acids long. The CDR3: CASSPRVSGWGTDTQYF. CDR3 in DNA: TGTGCCAGCTCACCACGCGTCAGCGGGTGGGGCACAGATACGCAGTATTTT.